The subject of this entry is one TCR beta chain. Its matching antigen is unknown. After removal of 5 bases from V and 5 bases from J, the junction contained 6 bases not matched to a gene. This CDR3 region has 13 residues. The germline V gene encodes CDR1 DFQATT and CDR2 SNEGSKA (reference sequence). This entry is derived from a study of T cells after yellow fever vaccination. TCRdb re-derived calls from the 5' RACE reads in MiXCR, one entry per CDR3 protein. The repertoire holds 250,000 to 400,000 distinct CDR3 sequences, with roughly 4.3% as singletons. General study results and limits: The secondary response showed a weaker magnitude and a faster peak, day 5 versus 15.

The genes are TRBV20-1 and TRBJ1-2; 9 bases fit TRBD1. The starting material was PBMCs, obtained 15 days after the yellow fever booster vaccination. The TCR was taken from a man younger than 35 who received the YFV17D yellow fever vaccine. CDR3 DNA: TGCAGTGCTGATTCGACAGGGGGTTATGGCTACACCTTC. Translated: CSADSTGGYGYTF.